The clone carrying this T cell receptor (beta chain) has just one count. The protocol was immunoSEQ multiplex PCR, while the TCRdb copy is restricted to in-frame clones and leaves out a portion. The data show over 95,000 clones, over 75% seen once. This sample is drawn from a study of OX40 agonist ivuxolimab in advanced cancers. There are 14 residues in the CDR3. Trimming stripped 3 bases from V and 1 base from J, with 9 bases between. Germline CDR1 reads MGHRA; CDR2 reads YSYEKL. The receptor's source is an adult with an advanced solid tumor such as melanoma, head and neck, liver or kidney cancer. The sequenced sample was CD4+ or CD8+ T cells sorted from blood, obtained in a trial of the OX40 agonist ivuxolimab. The chain recombines TRBV4-1 with TRBJ2-5; tentative D call: TRBD1 (5 bases). The CDR3 spells CASSQSTAQETQYF. The DNA for the CDR3 is TGCGCCAGCAGCCAGTCGACAGCCCAAGAGACCCAGTACTTC.